This TCR beta chain was identified in a study of cytomegalovirus exposure and HLA in healthy donors. This PCR relied on a set of 60 Vbeta primers and 13 Jbeta primers. Here immunoSEQ multiplex PCR was the method, and the copy in TCRdb shows in-frame clones only, minus some. This sample has some 120,000 clones, with more than 80% found just once. Regarding this clone: What it recognizes is unknown.

Points from the study as a whole: Previously analyzed data showed that most TCR beta V segments were productive at a frequency of about 87% or about 30%.

Trimming took 8 bases from V and 4 from J; bases not matched to a gene: 7. The CDR3 covers 13 residues. The germline CDR1 and CDR2 sequences are SGHVS and FQNEAQ. The sequence was obtained from a male donor in good health and CMV-seronegative. The sample was PBMCs. The chain uses TRBV7-8 and TRBJ2-7; 8 bases are a match to TRBD1. The CDR3 sequence: CASLATGVYEQYF. CDR3 in DNA: TGTGCCAGCCTAGCGACAGGGGTTTACGAGCAGTACTTC.